One TCR beta chain is described in this entry. Its antigen is still unknown. This entry belongs to a study of T cell repertoires in cytomegalovirus infection. Study context: Public TCR beta signatures indicated both CMV infection and matching HLA type. Study outcomes and limitations: Carriers of CMV and the relevant HLA type were discriminated by public TCR beta frequency. Predominance within the ex vivo response was attributable to HLA-C-restricted CMV-specific TCR beta clonotypes.

The V and J ends lost 7 bases and 5 bases, in that order; junction bases with no gene match: 10. The CDR3 covers 15 residues. Germline V gene sequence: CDR1 MNHNS, CDR2 SASEGT. Using its own MiXCR run on the reads, TCRdb lists one record per CDR3 protein. This sample carries around 200,000 distinct CDR3 sequences, 35% to 45% of them seen once, and the ten largest clones take 59%. The V call is TRBV6-1, the J call TRBJ2-1; 8 nucleotides agree with TRBD1. The TCR was taken from a human donor in good health (CMV status not recorded). Some clones in this sample may be carry-over from other donors' samples. Here the sequenced sample was CD8+ T cells from cultured PBMCs, taken from culture after CMV antigen stimulation. The CDR3 DNA is TGTGCCAGCACCCGACAGGGGCAGGGGGACAATGAGCAGTTCTTC. Translating gives CASTRQGQGDNEQFF.